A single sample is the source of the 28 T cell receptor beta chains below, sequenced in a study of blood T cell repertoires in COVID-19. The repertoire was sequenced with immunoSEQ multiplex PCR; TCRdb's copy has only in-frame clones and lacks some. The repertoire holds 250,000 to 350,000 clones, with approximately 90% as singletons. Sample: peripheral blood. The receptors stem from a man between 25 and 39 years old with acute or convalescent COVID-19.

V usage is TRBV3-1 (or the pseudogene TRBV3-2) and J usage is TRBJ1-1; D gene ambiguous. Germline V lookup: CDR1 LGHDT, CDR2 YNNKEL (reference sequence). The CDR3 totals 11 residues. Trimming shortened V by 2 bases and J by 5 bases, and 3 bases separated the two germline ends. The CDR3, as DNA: TGTGCCAGCAGCCAACTAACTGAAGCTTTCTTT. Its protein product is CASSQLTEAFF.

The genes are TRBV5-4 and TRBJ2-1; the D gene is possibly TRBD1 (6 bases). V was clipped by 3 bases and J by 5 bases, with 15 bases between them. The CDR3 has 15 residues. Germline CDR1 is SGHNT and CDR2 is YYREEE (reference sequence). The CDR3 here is CASSWGHGNNNEQFF. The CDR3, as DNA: TGTGCCAGCAGCTGGGGACATGGAAATAACAATGAGCAGTTCTTC. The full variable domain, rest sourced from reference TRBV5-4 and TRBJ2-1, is ETGVTQSPTHLIKTRGQQVTLRCSSQSGHNTVSWYQQALGQGPQFIFQYYREEENGRGNFPPRFSGLQFPNYSSELNVNALELDDSALYLCASSWGHGNNNEQFFGPGTRLTVL.

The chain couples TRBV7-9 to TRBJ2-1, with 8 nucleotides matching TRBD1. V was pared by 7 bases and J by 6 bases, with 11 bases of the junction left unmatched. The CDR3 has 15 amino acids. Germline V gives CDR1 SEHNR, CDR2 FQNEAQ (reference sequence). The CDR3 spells CASIGFGDRSNEQFF. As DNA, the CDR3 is TGTGCCAGCATAGGTTTTGGGGACAGGTCCAATGAGCAGTTCTTC.

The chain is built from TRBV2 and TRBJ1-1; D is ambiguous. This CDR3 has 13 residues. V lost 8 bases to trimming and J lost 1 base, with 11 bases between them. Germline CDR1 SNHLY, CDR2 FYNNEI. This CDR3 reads CASGVLANTEAFF. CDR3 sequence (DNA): TGTGCCAGCGGAGTTTTGGCGAACACTGAAGCTTTCTTT. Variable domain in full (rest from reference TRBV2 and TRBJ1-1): EPEVTQTPSHQVTQMGQEVILRCVPISNHLYFYWYRQILGQKVEFLVSFYNNEISEKSEIFDDQFSVERPDGSNFTLKIRSTKLEDSAMYFCASGVLANTEAFFGQGTRLTVV.

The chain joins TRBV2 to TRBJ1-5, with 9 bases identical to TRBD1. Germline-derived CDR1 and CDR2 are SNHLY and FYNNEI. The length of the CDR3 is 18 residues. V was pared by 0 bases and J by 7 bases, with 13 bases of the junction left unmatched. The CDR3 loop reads CASSEAGKDRGRTQPQHF. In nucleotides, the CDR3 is TGTGCCAGCAGTGAAGCCGGTAAGGACAGGGGAAGGACGCAGCCCCAGCATTTT.

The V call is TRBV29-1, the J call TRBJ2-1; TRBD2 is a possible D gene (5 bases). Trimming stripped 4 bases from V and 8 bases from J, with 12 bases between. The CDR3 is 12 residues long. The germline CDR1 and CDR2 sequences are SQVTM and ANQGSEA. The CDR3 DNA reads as TGCAGCGTTGCGACGGGGTCCGATGAGCAGTTCTTC. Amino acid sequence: CSVATGSDEQFF.

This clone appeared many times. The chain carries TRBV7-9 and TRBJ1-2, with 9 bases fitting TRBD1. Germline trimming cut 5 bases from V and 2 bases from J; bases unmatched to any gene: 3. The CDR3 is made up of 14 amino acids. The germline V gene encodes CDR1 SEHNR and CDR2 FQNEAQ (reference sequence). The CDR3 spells CASSKGTGNYGYTF. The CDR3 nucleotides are TGTGCCAGCAGCAAAGGGACAGGGAACTATGGCTACACCTTC.

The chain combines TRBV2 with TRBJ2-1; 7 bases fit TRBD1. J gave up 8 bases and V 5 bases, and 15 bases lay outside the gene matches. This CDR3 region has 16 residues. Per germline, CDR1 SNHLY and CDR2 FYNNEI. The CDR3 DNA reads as TGTGCCAGCAGTTCCTACAGGGGCCCGAAAGGGGATGAGCAGTTCTTC. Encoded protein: CASSSYRGPKGDEQFF.

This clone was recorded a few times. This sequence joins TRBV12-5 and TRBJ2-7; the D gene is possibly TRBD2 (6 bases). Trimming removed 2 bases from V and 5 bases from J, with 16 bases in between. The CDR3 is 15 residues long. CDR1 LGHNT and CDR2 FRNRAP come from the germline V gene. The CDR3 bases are TGTGCTAGTGGTTTGTCGGAGGGAGCTTACCACGAGCAGTACTTC. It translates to CASGLSEGAYHEQYF.

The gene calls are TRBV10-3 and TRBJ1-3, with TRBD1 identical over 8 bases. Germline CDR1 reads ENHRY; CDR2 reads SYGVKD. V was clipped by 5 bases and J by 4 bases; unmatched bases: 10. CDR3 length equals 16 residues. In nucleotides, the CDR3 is TGTGCCATCAGTTCAACCACGGCAGGGGGCGGAAACACCATATATTTT. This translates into CAISSTTAGGGNTIYF.

In DNA, the CDR3 is TGTGCCAGCAGCTTGTCGAGCTATGGCTACACCTTC. It codes for CASSLSSYGYTF. The rearrangement joins TRBV5-5 to TRBJ1-2, with unresolved D. CDR1 SGHKS and CDR2 YYEKEE come from the germline V gene (reference sequence). Trimming took off 1 base at V and 4 bases at J, with 5 bases between the two ends. This CDR3 has 12 residues.

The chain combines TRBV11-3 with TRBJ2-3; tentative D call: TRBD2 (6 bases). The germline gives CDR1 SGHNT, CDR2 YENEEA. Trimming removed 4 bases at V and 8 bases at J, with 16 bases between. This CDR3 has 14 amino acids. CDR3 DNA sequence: TGTGCCAGCAGCTGGGGGGAGTTCTCCTCTACGCAGTATTTT. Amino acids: CASSWGEFSSTQYF.

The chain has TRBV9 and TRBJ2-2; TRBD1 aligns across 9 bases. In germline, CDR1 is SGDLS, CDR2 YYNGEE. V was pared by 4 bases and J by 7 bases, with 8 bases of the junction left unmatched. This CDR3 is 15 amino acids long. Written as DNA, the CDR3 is TGTGCCAGCAGCCCTACGACAGGGGGTTACGGGGAGCTGTTTTTT. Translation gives CASSPTTGGYGELFF.

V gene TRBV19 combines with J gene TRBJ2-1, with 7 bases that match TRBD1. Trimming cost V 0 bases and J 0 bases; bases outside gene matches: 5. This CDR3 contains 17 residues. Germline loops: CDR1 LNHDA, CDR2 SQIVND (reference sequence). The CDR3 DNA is TGTGCCAGTAGTATAGACACGACAGGGAGCTCCTACAATGAGCAGTTCTTC. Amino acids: CASSIDTTGSSYNEQFF.

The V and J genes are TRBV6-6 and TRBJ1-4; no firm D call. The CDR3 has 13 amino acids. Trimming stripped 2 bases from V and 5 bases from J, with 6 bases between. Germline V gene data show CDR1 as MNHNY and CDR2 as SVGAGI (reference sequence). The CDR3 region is CASSYGRNEKLFF. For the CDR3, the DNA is TGTGCCAGCAGTTACGGGAGGAATGAAAAACTGTTTTTT.

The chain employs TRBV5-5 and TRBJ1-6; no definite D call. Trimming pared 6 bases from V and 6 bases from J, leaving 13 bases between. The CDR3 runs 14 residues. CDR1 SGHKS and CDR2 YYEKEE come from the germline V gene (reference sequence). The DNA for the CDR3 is TGTGCCAGCATGGAGGGCCAGAGTAATTCACCCCTCCACTTT. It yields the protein CASMEGQSNSPLHF.

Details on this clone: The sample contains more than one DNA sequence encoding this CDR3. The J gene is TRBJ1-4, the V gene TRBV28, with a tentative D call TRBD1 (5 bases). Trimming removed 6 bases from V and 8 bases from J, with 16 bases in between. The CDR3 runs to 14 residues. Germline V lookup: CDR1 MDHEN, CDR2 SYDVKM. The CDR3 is CASSLDRFNEKLFF. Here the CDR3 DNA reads TGTGCCAGCAGCCTTGACAGATTTAACGAAAAACTGTTTTTT. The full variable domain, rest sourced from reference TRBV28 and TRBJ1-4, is DVKVTQSSRYLVKRTGEKVFLECVQDMDHENMFWYRQDPGLGLRLIYFSYDVKMKEKGDIPEGYSVSREKKERFSLILESASTNQTSMYLCASSLDRFNEKLFFGSGTQLSVL.

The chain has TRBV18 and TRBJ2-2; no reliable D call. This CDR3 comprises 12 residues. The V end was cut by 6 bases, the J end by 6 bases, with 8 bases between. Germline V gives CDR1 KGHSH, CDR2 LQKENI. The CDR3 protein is CASSLEAGELFF. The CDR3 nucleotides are TGTGCCAGCTCGCTAGAGGCCGGGGAGCTGTTTTTT.

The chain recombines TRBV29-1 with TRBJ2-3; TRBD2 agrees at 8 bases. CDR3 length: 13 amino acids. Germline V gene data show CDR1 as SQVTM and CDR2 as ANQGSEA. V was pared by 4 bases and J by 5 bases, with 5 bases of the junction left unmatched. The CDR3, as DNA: TGCAGCGTTGCCGGGGGGGCGATAGATACGCAGTATTTT. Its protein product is CSVAGGAIDTQYF.

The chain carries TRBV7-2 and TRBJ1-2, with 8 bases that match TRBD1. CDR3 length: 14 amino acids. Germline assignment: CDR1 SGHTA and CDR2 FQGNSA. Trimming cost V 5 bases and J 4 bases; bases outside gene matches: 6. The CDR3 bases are TGTGCCAGCAGCGTAACAGGGGGTAGCTATGGCTACACCTTC. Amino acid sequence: CASSVTGGSYGYTF.

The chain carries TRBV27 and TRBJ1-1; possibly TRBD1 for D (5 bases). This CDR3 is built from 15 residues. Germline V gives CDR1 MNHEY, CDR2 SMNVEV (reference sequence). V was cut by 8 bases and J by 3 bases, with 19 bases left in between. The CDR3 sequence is CASRSSHGGDTEAFF. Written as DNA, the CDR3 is TGTGCCAGCCGTTCTTCACACGGAGGGGACACTGAAGCTTTCTTT.

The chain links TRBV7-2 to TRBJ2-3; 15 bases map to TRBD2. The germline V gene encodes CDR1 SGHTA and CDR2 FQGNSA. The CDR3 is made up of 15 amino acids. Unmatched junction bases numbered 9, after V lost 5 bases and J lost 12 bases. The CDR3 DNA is TGTGCCAGCAGCCCCGCAGGACTAGCGGGGGGGCCTCAGTATTTT. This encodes CASSPAGLAGGPQYF. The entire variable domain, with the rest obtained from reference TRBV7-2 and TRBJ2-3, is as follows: GAGVSQSPSNKVTEKGKDVELRCDPISGHTALYWYRQSLGQGLEFLIYFQGNSAPDKSGLPSDRFSAERTGGSVSTLTIQRTQQEDSAVYLCASSPAGLAGGPQYFGPGTRLTVL.

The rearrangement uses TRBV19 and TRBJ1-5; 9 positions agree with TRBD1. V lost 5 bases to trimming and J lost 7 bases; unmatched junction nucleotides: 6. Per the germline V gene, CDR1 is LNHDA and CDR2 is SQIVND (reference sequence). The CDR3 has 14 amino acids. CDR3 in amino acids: CASSYGQGPQPQHF. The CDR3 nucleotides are TGTGCCAGTAGTTATGGACAGGGGCCCCAGCCCCAGCATTTT.

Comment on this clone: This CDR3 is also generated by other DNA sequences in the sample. CDR3 residues: CASSRPRDEQYF. CDR3 nucleotides: TGTGCCAGCAGCCGCCCGAGGGACGAGCAGTACTTC. The rearrangement links TRBV7-2 to TRBJ2-7; D is perhaps TRBD2 (5 bases). The germline gives CDR1 SGHTA, CDR2 FQGNSA. The CDR3 has 12 residues. Trimming cost V 5 bases and J 5 bases, with 10 bases left between them.

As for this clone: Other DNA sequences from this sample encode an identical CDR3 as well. Written as DNA, the CDR3 is TGTGCCAGCTCCCTGGCGGACACTGAAGCTTTCTTT. Its protein is CASSLADTEAFF. J is TRBJ1-1 and V is TRBV28; D ambiguous. The CDR3 covers 12 residues. Germline assignment: CDR1 MDHEN and CDR2 SYDVKM. Trimming left V 8 bases short and J 3 bases short, with 10 bases between.

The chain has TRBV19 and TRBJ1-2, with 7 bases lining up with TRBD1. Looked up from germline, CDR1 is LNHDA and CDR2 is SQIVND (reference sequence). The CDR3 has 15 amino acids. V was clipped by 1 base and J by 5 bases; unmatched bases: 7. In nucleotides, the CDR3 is TGTGCCAGTAGTATAGGACAGGGCTCACCTTATGGCTACACCTTC. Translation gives CASSIGQGSPYGYTF.

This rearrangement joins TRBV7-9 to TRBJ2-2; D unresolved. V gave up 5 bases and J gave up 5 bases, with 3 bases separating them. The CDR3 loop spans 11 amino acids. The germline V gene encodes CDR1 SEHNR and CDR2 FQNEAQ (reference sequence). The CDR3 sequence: CASSLTGELFF. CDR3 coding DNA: TGTGCCAGCAGCCTGACCGGGGAGCTGTTTTTT.

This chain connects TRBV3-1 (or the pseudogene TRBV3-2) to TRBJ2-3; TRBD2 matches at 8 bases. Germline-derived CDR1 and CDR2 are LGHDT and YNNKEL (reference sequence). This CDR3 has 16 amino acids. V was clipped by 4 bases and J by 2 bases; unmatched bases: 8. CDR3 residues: CASSPRLASATDTQYF. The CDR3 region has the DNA TGTGCCAGCAGCCCAAGACTAGCGAGCGCCACAGATACGCAGTATTTT.